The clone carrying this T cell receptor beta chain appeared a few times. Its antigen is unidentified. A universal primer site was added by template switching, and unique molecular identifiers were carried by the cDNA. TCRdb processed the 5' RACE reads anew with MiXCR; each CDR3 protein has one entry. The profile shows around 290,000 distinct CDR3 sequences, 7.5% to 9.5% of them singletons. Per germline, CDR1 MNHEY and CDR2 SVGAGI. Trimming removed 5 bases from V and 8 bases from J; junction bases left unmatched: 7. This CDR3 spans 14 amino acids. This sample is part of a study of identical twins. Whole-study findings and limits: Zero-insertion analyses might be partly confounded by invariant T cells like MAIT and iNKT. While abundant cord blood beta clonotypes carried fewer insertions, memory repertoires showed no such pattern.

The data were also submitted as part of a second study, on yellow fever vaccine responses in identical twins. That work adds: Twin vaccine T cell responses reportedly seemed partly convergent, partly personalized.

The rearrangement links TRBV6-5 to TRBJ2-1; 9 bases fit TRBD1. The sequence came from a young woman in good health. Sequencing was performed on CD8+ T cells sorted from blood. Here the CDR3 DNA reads TGTGCCAGCAGTCACCGGGACAGGGTAGATGAGCAGTTCTTC. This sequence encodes CASSHRDRVDEQFF.